This T cell receptor beta chain derives from a study of CD8+ T cells in alopecia areata. Study context: The drug, oral tofacitinib, was given to treated patients at 5 to 10 mg twice daily. Study-wide points: Sequencing of scalp tissue also captures the resident alphabeta T cells of normal skin. Patients shared TCRs less clearly than mice did, possibly owing to HLA.

Researchers took lesional scalp punch biopsies and peripheral blood from people who were alopecia areata patients. The CDR3 has 15 residues. In germline, CDR1 is SGDLS, CDR2 YYNGEE. V lost 2 bases, J lost 3 bases, and 14 bases lay in between. The sequencing template was cDNA reverse transcribed from extracted RNA. Clones were sequenced by immunoSEQ multiplex PCR, and TCRdb holds only the in-frame ones, with some missing. This repertoire shows over 200,000 clones, 57% found once; its top ten account for just over 0.45%. As to this clone: The antigen remains unidentified.

The V call is TRBV9, the J call TRBJ1-2; weak D call: TRBD1 (5 bases). This specimen was CD4+ T cells sorted from blood, taken at week 0. The receptor was derived from a human donor with alopecia areata. The CDR3 protein is CASSVGTSSYYGYTF. In DNA, the CDR3 is TGTGCCAGCAGCGTTGGGACCTCTTCCTACTATGGCTACACCTTC.